This TCR beta chain was sequenced during a study of OX40 agonist ivuxolimab in advanced cancers. Looking at the study overall: Hepatocellular carcinoma, melanoma, renal cell or head and neck cancer affected the dose-escalation patients. Among those treated, three patients had partial responses, one with hepatocellular carcinoma and two with cutaneous melanoma.

Generated by immunoSEQ multiplex PCR, the TCRdb table keeps only in-frame clones and is missing some. The table has 80,000 or so clones, over 70% seen once. The CDR3 consists of 14 residues. Germline lookup yields CDR1 SNHLY and CDR2 FYNNEI. V gave up 4 bases and J gave up 1 base; unmatched junction bases: 1. This receptor was obtained from an adult with an advanced solid tumor such as melanoma, head and neck, liver or kidney cancer. The rearrangement uses TRBV2 and TRBJ1-1; 9 bases match TRBD1. The material was CD4+ or CD8+ T cells sorted from blood, obtained in a trial of the OX40 agonist ivuxolimab. CDR3 sequence reads: CASSGQGENTEAFF. In DNA form, the CDR3 reads TGTGCCAGCAGTGGACAGGGGGAGAACACTGAAGCTTTCTTT.